This T cell receptor (beta chain) emerged from a study of cytomegalovirus exposure and HLA in healthy donors. Background on the study: Some 77 million unique TCRs from HLA-typed donors were held in an early release of data. Whole-study results and caveats: The authors later linked a missense DCLRE1C variant to TCR beta V- and J-gene trimming. In an earlier analysis, about 87% or about 30%: the productive usage of most TCR beta V segments.

Germline V lookup: CDR1 SGHAT, CDR2 FQNNGV. The V and J ends lost 4 bases and 0 bases, in that order; junction bases with no gene match: 7. This CDR3 has 17 amino acids. PCR employed 60 Vbeta and 13 Jbeta primers. Clones were sequenced by immunoSEQ multiplex PCR, and TCRdb holds only the in-frame ones, with some missing. The table shows 85,000 to 130,000 clones, with about two thirds occurring only once. Regarding this clone: Its antigen is unidentified.

The sequence was collected from a boy between 5 and 17 years old in good health and CMV-seronegative. This chain links TRBV11-2 with TRBJ1-3; TRBD1 agrees at 9 bases. The sequenced sample was PBMCs. CDR3 residues: CASSSLGQGSSGNTIYF. In nucleotides, the CDR3 is TGTGCCAGCAGCTCCCTCGGACAGGGGAGCTCTGGAAACACCATATATTTT.